Listed here is a single T cell receptor beta chain. Antigen unknown. The data belong to a study of yellow fever vaccine responses in identical twins. Study conclusions and caveats: Reportedly, the T cell response mounted by twins to vaccine seemed partly convergent, partly personalized.

TCRdb re-called the RT-PCR reads through MiXCR, storing one row per CDR3 protein. The sample has several hundred distinct CDR3 sequences; approximately 81% are singletons. Trimming cost V 1 base and J 1 base, with 13 bases left between them. The CDR3 contains 16 residues. Germline V gene lookup returns CDR1 SGHDN and CDR2 FVKESK. This specimen consisted of T cells from blood (PBMCs), unsorted or a sorted subset (not recorded which), obtained before or after yellow fever vaccination (not recorded which). The rearrangement links TRBV14 to TRBJ1-2, with D hard to call. This TCR was recovered from a female donor who received the yellow fever vaccine. The chain's CDR3 is CASSQVSGRVNYGYTF. For the CDR3, the DNA is TGTGCCAGCAGCCAAGTTTCCGGACGCGTTAACTATGGCTACACCTTC.